A single T cell receptor beta chain is shown here with its context. Germline CDR1 SQVTM, CDR2 ANQGSEA. The length of the CDR3 is 13 residues. The V end was cut by 6 bases, the J end by 1 base, with 13 bases between. This sample was included in a study of blood T cell repertoires in COVID-19. Produced via immunoSEQ multiplex PCR; TCRdb's table is partial and in-frame only. The data show about 270,000 clones, 85% to 90% seen once. This clonotype originated in a woman under 30 who had recovered from COVID-19. V usage is TRBV29-1 and J usage is TRBJ2-7, with TRBD1 as a possible D gene (6 bases). Sequenced: PBMCs or T cells enriched from blood (not recorded which). The CDR3 DNA follows: TGCAGCGTCCCCGGACAGACTTCCTACGAGCAGTACTTC. Translating gives CSVPGQTSYEQYF.